This TCR beta chain comes out of a study of blood T cell repertoires in COVID-19. Across the study: Samples taken during acute and convalescent COVID-19 were collected in the United States, Italy and Spain. T cells, B-cell-depleted T cells, or PBMCs supplied cDNA or gDNA.

Per the original data handling: Cell counts per sample came from amplifying reference gene primers. Only in-frame clones appear in the TCRdb table, and some are missing; sequencing was by immunoSEQ multiplex PCR. Clone size and the V and J calls come from that table; the DNA yielded D and trimming. The data show some 250,000 clones, 81% seen once. The receptor was derived from a woman at least 80 years old with acute or convalescent COVID-19. Sequenced material: peripheral blood.

The CDR3: CASSQGFGNTIYF. The DNA for the CDR3 is TGTGCCAGCAGCCAGGGGTTTGGAAACACCATATATTTT. The chain couples TRBV7-6 to TRBJ1-3; possibly TRBD1 for D (6 bases). Trimming removed 5 bases at V and 3 bases at J, with 8 bases between. CDR3 size: 13 residues. The germline V gene encodes CDR1 SGHVS and CDR2 FNYEAQ. Using reference TRBV7-6 and TRBJ1-3 for the parts outside the CDR3, the full variable domain is GAGVSQSPRYKVTKRGQDVALRCDPISGHVSLYWYRQALGQGPEFLTYFNYEAQQDKSGLPNDRFSAERPEGSISTLTIQRTEQRDSAMYRCASSQGFGNTIYFGEGSWLTVV.